The sequence of this T cell receptor beta chain was determined in a study of cytomegalovirus exposure and HLA in healthy donors. Study overall: Out of 150 million to 200 million T cells, an earlier analysis found roughly 110 million unique TCR beta sequences in total.

The PCR had 60 Vbeta and 13 Jbeta primers. Clones were sequenced by immunoSEQ multiplex PCR, and TCRdb holds only the in-frame ones, with some missing. The sample has approximately 71,000 clones, less than 80% seen once. Study-level points and caveats: In a later analysis, common viral pathogens appeared linked to several of the most significant clusters. The study designated some 180 TCR beta chains cytomegalovirus-associated. Both high specificity and high sensitivity reportedly marked the classifier's diagnosis of cytomegalovirus status.

V was shortened by 2 bases and J by 4 bases, with 9 bases between the two germline ends. The CDR3 spans 14 residues. Germline assignment: CDR1 KGHSH and CDR2 LQKENI. On this clone: As yet, its antigen is unknown.

The sample comprised PBMCs. This TCR derives from a woman in her thirties or forties in good health and CMV-seropositive. This chain joins TRBV18 and TRBJ1-5; no clear D. CDR3 bases: TGTGCCAGCTCACCAGGTCGGGGTAATCAGCCCCAGCATTTT. Its protein product is CASSPGRGNQPQHF.